Sequencing of this T cell receptor beta chain was carried out in a study of T-cell memory formation after mild COVID-19. The wider study: TCR clusters were largely donor specific.

This clonotype was counted ten times or more. What it recognizes is unknown. After 5'RACE with constant-segment primers, TCR alpha and TCR beta cDNA libraries carrying sample barcodes and UMIs were obtained. TCRdb ran MiXCR on the 5' RACE reads and lists one entry per CDR3 protein. The table shows about 140,000 distinct CDR3 sequences, with roughly 6.2% occurring only once. Germline loops: CDR1 DFQATT, CDR2 SNEGSKA (reference sequence). CDR3 length: 13 residues. V lost 5 bases and J lost 2, with 13 bases in between. General study results and limits: SARS-CoV-2 specificity was not confirmed for second-wave clones peaking on day 37.

The chain uses TRBV20-1 and TRBJ2-7; D is possibly TRBD1 or TRBD2 (5 bases each). This sequence was found in an adult woman who had mild COVID-19 (a few samples of this study predate the infection). Cell type and time point are not known. The sample comprised PBMCs or a T cell subset sorted from them (not recorded which). DNA for the CDR3: TGCAGTGCTCCAAGGGACGGAACCTACGAGCAGTACTTC. Protein product: CSAPRDGTYEQYF.